The 30 T cell receptor beta chains in this list originate from one sample, sequenced in a study of OX40 agonist ivuxolimab in advanced cancers. Method: immunoSEQ multiplex PCR; TCRdb's copy keeps in-frame clones and lacks some. The data show approximately 94,000 clones, approximately 89% seen once. Sequenced here: CD4+ or CD8+ T cells sorted from blood, sampled in a trial of the OX40 agonist ivuxolimab. All receptors come from an adult with an advanced solid tumor such as melanoma, head and neck, liver or kidney cancer.

The chain employs TRBV7-2 and TRBJ2-3; 14 nucleotides agree with TRBD2. The J segment lost 6 bases and the V segment lost 5 bases, leaving 7 bases of the junction unmatched. The CDR3 is made up of 16 amino acids. Germline-derived CDR1 and CDR2 are SGHTA and FQGNSA. CDR3: CASSPGLAGGPDTQYF. The CDR3 nucleotides read TGTGCCAGCAGCCCAGGACTAGCGGGAGGACCCGATACGCAGTATTTT.

CDR3 bases: TGTGCCAGCAGTGCAGTAAAGGGGGCCGTCGGGGAGCTGTTTTTT. It encodes CASSAVKGAVGELFF. The chain couples TRBV2 to TRBJ2-2; 7 bases line up with TRBD1. The CDR3 contains 15 residues. The ends lost 4 bases at V and 7 bases at J; junction bases unmatched: 9. Germline V CDR1 and CDR2: SNHLY, FYNNEI.

The gene calls are TRBV5-6 and TRBJ1-5; D not resolved. The CDR3 contains 16 residues. From germline, CDR1 is SGHDT and CDR2 YYEEEE. V lost 0 bases to trimming and J lost 0 bases, with 10 bases between them. The CDR3 loop reads CASSLALGDSNQPQHF. The DNA of the CDR3 is TGTGCCAGCAGCTTGGCGTTGGGAGATAGCAATCAGCCCCAGCATTTT.

This chain joins TRBV30 and TRBJ2-7; possibly TRBD2 for D (5 bases). This CDR3 region has 13 residues. Looked up from germline, CDR1 is GTSNPN and CDR2 is SVGIG (reference sequence). V was clipped by 2 bases and J by 7 bases, with 15 bases between them. CDR3 region: CAWSRTEEEEQYF. The CDR3 DNA sequence: TGTGCCTGGAGTAGAACGGAGGAGGAGGAGCAGTACTTC.

The rearrangement joins TRBV11-2 to TRBJ2-2; D remains ambiguous. The CDR3 runs to 13 residues. V lost 6 bases and J 3 bases, leaving 8 bases between the germline ends. Germline CDR1 SGHAT, CDR2 FQNNGV. The CDR3 sequence is CASSWRDTGELFF. The CDR3 bases are TGTGCCAGCAGTTGGAGAGACACCGGGGAGCTGTTTTTT.

The chain links TRBV5-3 to TRBJ2-1, with a possible D match to TRBD2 (6 bases). TRBV5-3 is recorded as an ORF, its role being uncertain. The CDR3 has 17 amino acids. Trimming cost V 3 bases and J 4 bases, with 20 bases left between them. The CDR3 spells CARSSSSASREYNEQFF. The DNA of the CDR3 is TGTGCCAGAAGCTCCTCTAGCGCCTCCAGGGAATACAATGAGCAGTTCTTC.

The chain employs TRBV27 and TRBJ2-2; D is ambiguous. The CDR3 spans 16 residues. V was cut by 2 bases and J by 2 bases, with 12 bases left in between. Germline assignment: CDR1 MNHEY and CDR2 SMNVEV (reference sequence). CDR3 sequence reads: CASSLIGTLNTGELFF. Here the CDR3 DNA reads TGTGCCAGCAGTTTAATAGGAACCTTAAACACCGGGGAGCTGTTTTTT.

Only a few counts were recorded for this clone. CDR3 protein: CASSALAGVYTGELFF. The DNA for the CDR3 is TGTGCCAGCAGCGCACTAGCGGGAGTTTACACCGGGGAGCTGTTTTTT. The V gene is TRBV7-9, the J gene TRBJ2-2, with 11 bases aligning to TRBD2. The CDR3 is 16 amino acids. V shed 5 bases and J 3 bases; nucleotides not matched to a gene: 5. Germline V gene lookup returns CDR1 SEHNR and CDR2 FQNEAQ (reference sequence).

On this clone: A junction end diverges from the germline sequence, so it may reflect a read error. The genes are TRBV7-9 and TRBJ2-1; 14 bases agree with TRBD2. Germline-derived CDR1 and CDR2 are SEHNR and FQNEAQ (reference sequence). The CDR3 contains 12 residues. The CDR3 nucleotides read TGTGCCAGCAGCTCGGGACTAGCGGGAGTACTCTTC. This translates into CASSSGLAGVLF.

CDR3 in DNA: TGCGCCAGCAGCCCCGATGGTAGCCCAAATCAGCCCCAGCATTTT. Protein: CASSPDGSPNQPQHF. This rearrangement joins TRBV5-1 to TRBJ1-5; D not certain. V lost 4 bases and J 4 bases, leaving 15 bases between the germline ends. Germline V gene data show CDR1 as SGHRS and CDR2 as YFSETQ. CDR3 length: 15 amino acids. Together with reference TRBV5-1 and TRBJ1-5, the CDR3 gives the full variable domain: KAGVTQTPRYLIKTRGQQVTLSCSPISGHRSVSWYQQTPGQGLQFLFEYFSETQRNKGNFPGRFSGRQFSNSRSEMNVSTLELGDSALYLCASSPDGSPNQPQHFGDGTRLSIL.

The chain has TRBV28 and TRBJ2-5, with D perhaps assigned TRBD1 or TRBD2 (5 bases each). This CDR3 is built from 17 residues. The V gene lost 6 bases and the J gene lost 0 bases, with 20 bases spanning the gap. CDR1 MDHEN and CDR2 SYDVKM come from the germline V gene. The DNA for the CDR3 is TGTGCCAGCAGGCCGGCGGCGGGTAGGGGTTACCAAGAGACCCAGTACTTC. It translates to CASRPAAGRGYQETQYF. Combining the CDR3 with reference TRBV28 and TRBJ2-5 gives the whole variable domain DVKVTQSSRYLVKRTGEKVFLECVQDMDHENMFWYRQDPGLGLRLIYFSYDVKMKEKGDIPEGYSVSREKKERFSLILESASTNQTSMYLCASRPAAGRGYQETQYFGPGTRLLVL.

This clone was observed a single time. The J gene is TRBJ1-2, the V gene TRBV7-9; 8 bases are shared with TRBD1. V lost 5 bases and J lost 6; bases outside the gene matches: 5. The CDR3 contains 13 residues. Germline CDR1 SEHNR, CDR2 FQNEAQ (reference sequence). CDR3 DNA: TGTGCCAGCAGCCCTATGACAGGGGATGGCTACACCTTC. Its protein product is CASSPMTGDGYTF.

The gene calls are TRBV5-1 and TRBJ1-2; TRBD1 is a possible D gene (5 bases). Trimming left V 1 base short and J 2 bases short, with 15 bases between. This CDR3 has 16 residues. Germline loops: CDR1 SGHRS, CDR2 YFSETQ. Here the CDR3 reads CASSLQSGRSNYGYTF. DNA of the CDR3: TGCGCCAGCAGCTTGCAATCGGGACGGTCGAACTATGGCTACACCTTC.

This chain links TRBV6-1 with TRBJ1-5; D is possibly TRBD1 (5 bases). V was pared by 4 bases and J by 7 bases, with 14 bases between. The CDR3 totals 14 residues. CDR1 MNHNS and CDR2 SASEGT come from the germline V gene. The CDR3 nucleotides read TGTGCCAGCAGTGGGGGCAGGGTTGGACAGCCCCAGCATTTT. Translation gives CASSGGRVGQPQHF.

This clone came up once. The chain combines TRBV30 with TRBJ2-7, with 8 positions matching TRBD1. The germline V gene has CDR1 GTSNPN and CDR2 SVGIG (reference sequence). After removal of 5 bases from V and 4 bases from J, the junction contained 10 bases not matched to a gene. The CDR3 loop spans 14 amino acids. CDR3: CAWHKGQGFYEQYF. The DNA of the CDR3 is TGTGCCTGGCACAAAGGACAGGGTTTTTACGAGCAGTACTTC.

The V call is TRBV7-9, the J call TRBJ2-7; 11 nucleotides agree with TRBD2. CDR3 length: 18 amino acids. CDR1 and CDR2 (germline): SEHNR, FQNEAQ (reference sequence). Losses at the gene ends were 5 bases for V and 0 bases for J; bases not matched to a gene: 12. CDR3 nucleotide sequence: TGTGCCAGCAGCGGGCCGGGACTAGCGGTAAGGAGCTCCTACGAGCAGTACTTC. Translation: CASSGPGLAVRSSYEQYF.

This rearrangement joins TRBV27 to TRBJ1-1, with 7 bases fitting TRBD1. The trim removed 5 bases at V and 11 bases at J, leaving 11 bases unmatched. The CDR3 consists of 13 residues. Germline V lookup: CDR1 MNHEY, CDR2 SMNVEV (reference sequence). CDR3 in amino acids: CASSPRTGGGAFF. CDR3 bases: TGTGCCAGCAGTCCGAGGACAGGCGGTGGGGCTTTCTTT.

The CDR3 spells CASSVDSNLPLHF. The CDR3 DNA is TGTGCCAGCAGTGTGGACAGCAACTTACCCCTCCACTTT. The V gene is TRBV28, the J gene TRBJ1-6; D may be TRBD1 (6 bases). Between the trimmed V and J ends, which lost 5 bases and 12 bases, there was a span of 14 bases. Germline V gives CDR1 MDHEN, CDR2 SYDVKM. This CDR3 contains 13 residues. The variable domain in full, completed from reference TRBV28 and TRBJ1-6, reads DVKVTQSSRYLVKRTGEKVFLECVQDMDHENMFWYRQDPGLGLRLIYFSYDVKMKEKGDIPEGYSVSREKKERFSLILESASTNQTSMYLCASSVDSNLPLHFGNGTRLTVT.

The rearrangement links TRBV7-2 to TRBJ1-3; 8 nucleotides line up with TRBD1. The germline gives CDR1 SGHTA, CDR2 FQGNSA. V shed 5 bases and J 1 base; nucleotides not matched to a gene: 10. The CDR3 totals 17 residues. This chain's CDR3 is CASSTAGTGSSGNTIYF. CDR3 sequence (DNA): TGTGCCAGCAGCACAGCCGGGACAGGATCTTCTGGAAACACCATATATTTT. Full variable domain (remainder filled in from reference TRBV7-2 and TRBJ1-3): GAGVSQSPSNKVTEKGKDVELRCDPISGHTALYWYRQSLGQGLEFLIYFQGNSAPDKSGLPSDRFSAERTGGSVSTLTIQRTQQEDSAVYLCASSTAGTGSSGNTIYFGEGSWLTVV.

This sequence joins TRBV9 and TRBJ2-2; tentatively, D is TRBD2 (6 bases). There are 14 residues in the CDR3. Germline V gene lookup returns CDR1 SGDLS and CDR2 YYNGEE. The V and J ends lost 6 bases and 1 base respectively, with 10 bases between them. The CDR3 is CASKFSGNTGELFF. Written as DNA, the CDR3 is TGTGCCAGCAAGTTTAGCGGGAACACCGGGGAGCTGTTTTTT. The full variable domain, completed using reference TRBV9 and TRBJ2-2, is DSGVTQTPKHLITATGQRVTLRCSPRSGDLSVYWYQQSLDQGLQFLIQYYNGEERAKGNILERFSAQQFPDLHSELNLSSLELGDSALYFCASKFSGNTGELFFGEGSRLTVL.

This rearrangement joins TRBV19 to TRBJ1-2; weak D call: TRBD1 (5 bases). This CDR3 spans 16 amino acids. CDR1 LNHDA and CDR2 SQIVND come from the germline V gene (reference sequence). Trimming removed 1 base from V and 4 bases from J, with 16 bases in between. Here the CDR3 reads CASSIAQWTNLYGYTF. CDR3 coding DNA: TGTGCCAGTAGTATAGCTCAGTGGACAAACCTCTATGGCTACACCTTC.

The chain couples TRBV5-1 to TRBJ2-7, with 10 nucleotides matching TRBD2. There are 18 residues in the CDR3. The V gene's germline CDR1 is SGHRS and CDR2 YFSETQ. Trimming at V came to 0 bases and at J to 0 bases, leaving 9 bases not matched to a gene. The CDR3 sequence: CASSLAASGRTRSYEQYF. The DNA of the CDR3 is TGCGCCAGCAGCTTGGCGGCTAGCGGGAGAACCCGCTCCTACGAGCAGTACTTC. The full variable domain, in which reference TRBV5-1 and TRBJ2-7 provide the parts outside the CDR3, is KAGVTQTPRYLIKTRGQQVTLSCSPISGHRSVSWYQQTPGQGLQFLFEYFSETQRNKGNFPGRFSGRQFSNSRSEMNVSTLELGDSALYLCASSLAASGRTRSYEQYFGPGTRLTVT.

This clone was observed once. The genes are TRBV11-2 and TRBJ1-2; 8 bases match TRBD1. The CDR3 loop spans 13 amino acids. The V gene end was trimmed by 5 bases and the J gene end by 4 bases; junction bases not matched to a gene: 3. Per the germline V gene, CDR1 is SGHAT and CDR2 is FQNNGV. In DNA, the CDR3 is TGTGCCAGCAGCCGCACAGGGGGCTATGGCTACACCTTC. As protein: CASSRTGGYGYTF. The full variable domain, with the rest looked up from reference TRBV11-2 and TRBJ1-2, is EAGVAQSPRYKIIEKRQSVAFWCNPISGHATLYWYQQILGQGPKLLIQFQNNGVVDDSQLPKDRFSAERLKGVDSTLKIQPAKLEDSAVYLCASSRTGGYGYTFGSGTRLTVV.

This chain connects TRBV6-4 to TRBJ2-1; 8 bases line up with TRBD2. The V gene end was trimmed by 4 bases and the J gene end by 2 bases; junction bases not matched to a gene: 4. CDR1 is MRHNA and CDR2 is SNTAGT in the germline V gene. The CDR3 covers 15 residues. For the CDR3, the DNA is TGTGCCAGCAGTGTTATAGCGGGACCCTACAATGAGCAGTTCTTC. It encodes CASSVIAGPYNEQFF.

This chain links TRBV19 with TRBJ1-5; TRBD1 aligns across 9 bases. CDR1 and CDR2 from the germline V gene are LNHDA and SQIVND (reference sequence). Trimming cost V 7 bases and J 5 bases; bases outside gene matches: 9. The CDR3 is made up of 15 amino acids. The DNA for the CDR3 is TGTGCCAGTAATCCGGACAGGGGCTTCGATCAGCCCCAGCATTTT. Translated: CASNPDRGFDQPQHF.

Written as DNA, the CDR3 is TGTGCCAGCTCACCCGACAGGAATACCTACGAGCAGTACTTC. It yields the protein CASSPDRNTYEQYF. The chain has TRBV18 and TRBJ2-7; D perhaps matches TRBD1 (6 bases). The CDR3 is 14 amino acids. Germline V gives CDR1 KGHSH, CDR2 LQKENI. V lost 3 bases and J 2 bases, leaving 11 bases between the germline ends. The whole variable domain, filled in from reference TRBV18 and TRBJ2-7, reads NAGVMQNPRHLVRRRGQEARLRCSPMKGHSHVYWYRQLPEEGLKFMVYLQKENIIDESGMPKERFSAEFPKEGPSILRIQQVVRGDSAAYFCASSPDRNTYEQYFGPGTRLTVT.

The chain is built from TRBV2 and TRBJ1-5, with 8 bases lining up with TRBD1. CDR3 length equals 13 residues. V shed 6 bases, J shed 4 bases, and the junction held 2 bases outside the gene matches. CDR1 and CDR2 (germline): SNHLY, FYNNEI. The CDR3 region is CASRRTGNQPQHF. The CDR3 region has the DNA TGTGCCAGCAGGCGGACAGGGAATCAGCCCCAGCATTTT.

The J gene is TRBJ1-1, the V gene TRBV2; no firm D call. The CDR3 consists of 14 residues. Trimming left V 6 bases short and J 2 bases short, with 13 bases between. The germline V gene encodes CDR1 SNHLY and CDR2 FYNNEI. The CDR3 nucleotides are TGTGCCAGCAGGTCTCGGGGATTTAACACTGAAGCTTTCTTT. Protein: CASRSRGFNTEAFF.

The chain links TRBV18 to TRBJ2-1; 9 bases are a match to TRBD1. There are 16 residues in the CDR3. The junction had 11 bases not matched to a gene; V was cut back by 4 bases and J by 7 bases. Germline assignment: CDR1 KGHSH and CDR2 LQKENI. The CDR3 loop is CASSLLFRDRVNEQFF. The CDR3 DNA is TGTGCCAGCTCACTTTTATTTCGGGACAGGGTAAATGAGCAGTTCTTC.

For the CDR3, the DNA is TGTGCCAGCAGCTTGGGGCTTGCAAGGGGCCAAGAGACCCAGTACTTC. Its translation: CASSLGLARGQETQYF. The rearrangement uses TRBV5-6 and TRBJ2-5, with TRBD1 as a possible D gene (5 bases). The CDR3 is made up of 16 amino acids. Germline loops: CDR1 SGHDT, CDR2 YYEEEE. V was pared by 0 bases and J by 1 base, with 13 bases between.